The clone carrying this T cell receptor (beta chain) was counted ten times or more. What it recognizes is unknown. A NOSPECS grade of at least 4, a Clinical Activity Score of at least 3 and duration under 3 months were recorded in ophthalmopathy patients. The PBMCs had their origin in 8.5 to 10 ml of fresh peripheral blood. The data were taken from a study of T cells in Graves' hyperthyroidism and ophthalmopathy. Study summary: Peripheral blood draws took place at initial diagnosis, ahead of any treatment.

RNA transcripts yielded amplified TCR beta CDR3 regions. With the HTBI primer set, the TCR CDR3 went through a first round of RT-PCR. TCRdb re-derived calls from the multiplex PCR reads in MiXCR, one entry per CDR3 protein. The data hold 360,000 or so distinct CDR3 sequences, with 15% to 20% observed a single time. CDR3 length: 11 amino acids. The V end was cut by 9 bases, the J end by 6 bases, with 12 bases between. Notes on the study in general: Among clonotypes expanded in thyroid above 0.001, most were also found in blood.

The rearrangement uses TRBV12-3 or TRBV12-4 and TRBJ2-7, with a tentative D call TRBD1 (6 bases). The origin of this receptor is a woman in her thirties or forties with Graves' ophthalmopathy. Sequencing was performed on blood. CDR3 protein: CASTTGSEQYF. CDR3 sequence (DNA): TGTGCCAGTACCACAGGGAGCGAGCAGTACTTC.